The 20 T cell receptor beta chains listed next were all sequenced from one sample in a study of cytomegalovirus exposure and HLA in healthy donors. The PCR made use of 60 Vbeta and 13 Jbeta primers. Assay: immunoSEQ multiplex PCR; the TCRdb copy retains only in-frame clones and omits some. The table has more than 100,000 clones, 63% seen once. Sequenced input: PBMCs. These receptors originate from a middle-aged man in good health and CMV-seropositive.

Only one count was recorded for this clone. V is TRBV5-4 and J is TRBJ2-1; D uncertain. Trimming left V 0 bases short and J 2 bases short, with 9 bases between. The CDR3 has 15 amino acids. Germline V CDR1 and CDR2: SGHNT, YYREEE (reference sequence). The CDR3 region is CASSLGPGTYNEQFF. The CDR3 DNA sequence: TGTGCCAGCAGCTTGGGCCCAGGAACCTACAATGAGCAGTTCTTC.

This chain links TRBV2 with TRBJ1-1; 7 nucleotides agree with TRBD1. Germline loops: CDR1 SNHLY, CDR2 FYNNEI. The CDR3 sequence is 14 residues long. V shed 7 bases and J 3 bases; nucleotides not matched to a gene: 8. CDR3 protein: CASTRDSSHTEAFF. CDR3 in DNA: TGTGCCAGCACGAGGGACAGCAGCCACACTGAAGCTTTCTTT.

The chain couples TRBV5-6 to TRBJ2-4; 8 nucleotides match TRBD2. Germline values: CDR1 SGHDT, CDR2 YYEEEE. The trim removed 5 bases at V and 0 bases at J, leaving 16 bases unmatched. The CDR3 has 19 residues. The CDR3 is CASRPWVTSDTLAKNIQYF. CDR3 sequence (DNA): TGTGCCAGCAGACCCTGGGTGACTAGCGATACTCTAGCCAAAAACATTCAGTACTTC.

This clone came up a few times. The CDR3 DNA reads TGTGCCAGCAGCTCCAAGGGGACAGGTATCGACACCATATATTTT. Its translation is CASSSKGTGIDTIYF. This chain connects TRBV7-9 to TRBJ1-3, with 8 bases matching TRBD1. This CDR3 has 15 residues. Germline CDR1 reads SEHNR; CDR2 reads FQNEAQ (reference sequence). Unmatched junction bases numbered 10, after V lost 4 bases and J lost 8 bases.

There are a few counts of this clone. The rearrangement uses TRBV7-3 and TRBJ2-7, with TRBD2 identical over 8 bases. Germline CDR1 and CDR2: SGHTA and FQGTGA. CDR3 length equals 12 residues. The junction had 8 bases not matched to a gene; V was cut back by 5 bases and J by 11 bases. CDR3: CASSPQRESKYF. The CDR3 DNA reads as TGTGCCAGCAGCCCGCAGCGGGAGTCGAAGTACTTC.

This rearrangement joins TRBV11-3 to TRBJ2-3, with D hard to call. V was cut by 3 bases and J by 6 bases, with 13 bases left in between. CDR1 and CDR2 (germline): SGHNT, YENEEA. This CDR3 is 14 amino acids long. The CDR3 DNA is TGTGCCAGCAGCTTTTATACGGGTGCGGATACGCAGTATTTT. Translated, it gives CASSFYTGADTQYF. Based on the CDR3 plus reference TRBV11-3 and TRBJ2-3, the full variable domain is EAGVVQSPRYKIIEKKQPVAFWCNPISGHNTLYWYLQNLGQGPELLIRYENEEAVDDSQLPKDRFSAERLKGVDSTLKIQPAELGDSAVYLCASSFYTGADTQYFGPGTRLTVL.

This clone was counted a single time. The rearrangement joins TRBV5-4 to TRBJ2-7; maybe TRBD2 (7 bases). V was clipped by 2 bases and J by 6 bases, with 12 bases between them. CDR1 and CDR2 (germline): SGHNT, YYREEE (reference sequence). This CDR3 is 13 amino acids long. In nucleotides, the CDR3 is TGTGCCAGCAGCTTTGGGGGGGCCGGCGAGCAGTACTTC. Translated: CASSFGGAGEQYF.

This clone has a handful of counts. This chain connects TRBV19 to TRBJ2-7, with 9 bases lining up with TRBD1. The CDR3 length is 17 residues. Germline-derived CDR1 and CDR2 are LNHDA and SQIVND (reference sequence). Trimming cost V 5 bases and J 6 bases; bases outside gene matches: 17. CDR3 in amino acids: CASSALRDGTGYAEQYF. The CDR3 nucleotides read TGTGCCAGTAGTGCCCTCAGGGATGGGACAGGGTATGCCGAGCAGTACTTC.

Turning to this clone: Other DNA sequences in this sample translate to the same CDR3. This rearrangement joins TRBV6-5 to TRBJ1-2, with unresolved D. The CDR3 runs 12 residues. The germline CDR1 and CDR2 sequences are MNHEY and SVGAGI. The V end lost 5 bases, the J end lost 8 bases, and 12 bases lay between the germline ends. CDR3 protein: CASSAPLQGYTF. As DNA, the CDR3 is TGTGCCAGCAGTGCCCCTCTGCAGGGCTACACCTTC.

The V and J genes are TRBV6-5 and TRBJ1-1; weak D call: TRBD1 (6 bases). CDR3 size: 15 residues. Between the trimmed V and J ends, which lost 0 bases and 6 bases, there was a span of 14 bases. Germline loops: CDR1 MNHEY, CDR2 SVGAGI. As DNA, the CDR3 is TGTGCCAGCAGTTACTCCAGGGGACACAAGTCTGAAGCTTTCTTT. It encodes CASSYSRGHKSEAFF.

The V gene is TRBV28, the J gene TRBJ1-1; D gene unclear. CDR3 size: 14 residues. Germline-derived CDR1 and CDR2 are MDHEN and SYDVKM. With 5 bases removed from V and 0 bases from J, the gap between germline ends came to 10 bases. The CDR3 region is CASSLHQVNTEAFF. The CDR3 DNA sequence: TGTGCCAGCAGTCTTCATCAGGTGAACACTGAAGCTTTCTTT.

The V gene is TRBV19, the J gene TRBJ2-1; D is undetermined. CDR1 and CDR2 (germline): LNHDA, SQIVND (reference sequence). The CDR3 loop spans 14 amino acids. The V end lost 1 base, the J end lost 3 bases, and 7 bases lay between the germline ends. The CDR3 spells CASSIGESYNEQFF. The CDR3, as DNA: TGTGCCAGTAGTATAGGTGAGAGCTACAATGAGCAGTTCTTC.

The chain has TRBV7-8 and TRBJ1-5; a weak D match, TRBD1 (5 bases). This CDR3 region has 16 residues. Germline lookup yields CDR1 SGHVS and CDR2 FQNEAQ. The V end lost 1 base, the J end lost 2 bases, and 12 bases lay between the germline ends. CDR3 sequence reads: CASSLVAGKGNQPQHF. In nucleotides, the CDR3 is TGTGCCAGCAGCTTAGTTGCAGGGAAGGGCAATCAGCCCCAGCATTTT. The whole variable domain, remainder taken from reference TRBV7-8 and TRBJ1-5, is GAGVSQSPRYKVAKRGQDVALRCDPISGHVSLFWYQQALGQGPEFLTYFQNEAQLDKSGLPSDRFFAERPEGSVSTLKIQRTQQEDSAVYLCASSLVAGKGNQPQHFGDGTRLSIL.

This clone was detected a few times. The rearrangement uses TRBV6-6 and TRBJ1-5; a weak D match, TRBD1 (6 bases). V was trimmed by 0 bases and J by 5 bases, leaving 11 bases between them. CDR3 length: 15 amino acids. CDR1 is MNHNY, CDR2 SVGAGI, per germline (reference sequence). The CDR3 DNA reads TGTGCCAGCAGTTACTCGCGGGGGGGCGATCAGCCCCAGCATTTT. Protein sequence: CASSYSRGGDQPQHF.

Only one count was recorded for this clone. The rearrangement uses TRBV9 and TRBJ2-3; 7 nucleotides agree with TRBD1. The CDR3 is 14 residues long. V lost 1 base, J lost 8 bases, and 7 bases stayed unmatched. In germline, CDR1 is SGDLS, CDR2 YYNGEE. The CDR3: CASSVQGEGATQYF. CDR3 sequence (DNA): TGTGCCAGCAGCGTACAGGGGGAAGGTGCTACGCAGTATTTT.

This chain uses TRBV5-4 with TRBJ1-5; perhaps TRBD1 as D (6 bases). V was shortened by 0 bases and J by 2 bases, with 6 bases between the two germline ends. The CDR3 has 14 amino acids. Germline loops: CDR1 SGHNT, CDR2 YYREEE (reference sequence). The CDR3 region is CASSLEGGNQPQHF. The CDR3 nucleotides are TGTGCCAGCAGCTTGGAGGGGGGCAATCAGCCCCAGCATTTT. The full variable domain, rest sourced from reference TRBV5-4 and TRBJ1-5, is ETGVTQSPTHLIKTRGQQVTLRCSSQSGHNTVSWYQQALGQGPQFIFQYYREEENGRGNFPPRFSGLQFPNYSSELNVNALELDDSALYLCASSLEGGNQPQHFGDGTRLSIL.

This chain joins TRBV10-1 and TRBJ1-1; 7 bases align to TRBD1. V shed 6 bases and J 8 bases; nucleotides not matched to a gene: 9. Germline V lookup: CDR1 WNHNN, CDR2 SYGVQD (reference sequence). The length of the CDR3 is 13 residues. The CDR3 region is CASSPGTANEAFF. For the CDR3, the DNA is TGCGCCAGCAGCCCCGGGACAGCGAACGAAGCTTTCTTT.

CDR3 in DNA: TGTGCCAGCAGTTACTCGGAAGGGGCTGCCTACGAGCAGTACTTC. This translates into CASSYSEGAAYEQYF. The genes are TRBV6-6 and TRBJ2-7; TRBD1 is a possible D gene (5 bases). Looked up from germline, CDR1 is MNHNY and CDR2 is SVGAGI (reference sequence). V dropped 0 bases and J dropped 2 bases, with 11 bases sitting between them. The CDR3 consists of 15 residues.

This clone was detected a few times. This chain links TRBV29-1 with TRBJ2-2; maybe TRBD2 (6 bases). CDR1 and CDR2 (germline): SQVTM, ANQGSEA. The V end was cut by 2 bases, the J end by 11 bases, with 9 bases between. There are 11 residues in the CDR3. The CDR3 here is CSVETGEELFF. DNA for the CDR3: TGCAGCGTTGAAACGGGGGAAGAGCTGTTTTTT.

The genes are TRBV4-3 and TRBJ2-2; 7 nucleotides align to TRBD1. The trim removed 0 bases at V and 5 bases at J, leaving 3 bases unmatched. The CDR3 is made up of 15 amino acids. Germline-derived CDR1 and CDR2 are LGHNA and YSLEER. The CDR3, as DNA: TGCGCCAGCAGCCAAGAGACAGGGAAGACCGGGGAGCTGTTTTTT. Residues: CASSQETGKTGELFF.